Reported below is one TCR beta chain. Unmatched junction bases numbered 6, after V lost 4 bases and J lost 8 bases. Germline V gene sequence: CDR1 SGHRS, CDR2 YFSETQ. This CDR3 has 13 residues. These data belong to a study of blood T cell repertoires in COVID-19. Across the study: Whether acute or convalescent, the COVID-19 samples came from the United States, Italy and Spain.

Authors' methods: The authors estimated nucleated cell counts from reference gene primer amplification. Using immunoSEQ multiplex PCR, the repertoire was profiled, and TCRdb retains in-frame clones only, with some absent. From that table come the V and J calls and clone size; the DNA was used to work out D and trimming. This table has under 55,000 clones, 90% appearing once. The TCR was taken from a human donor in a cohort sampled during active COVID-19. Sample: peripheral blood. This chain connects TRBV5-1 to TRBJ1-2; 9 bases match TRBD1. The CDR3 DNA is TGCGCCAGCAGCCTCGGGACAGGGAGCGGCTACACCTTC. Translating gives CASSLGTGSGYTF.